This note documents a single T cell receptor (beta chain) sequence. The data stem from a study of shared clonotypes between healthy human individuals. Background on the study: The donor pool was made up of a couple of women and a few men aged 18 to 49.

TCRdb's copy holds only in-frame clones and misses some; the assay was immunoSEQ multiplex PCR. The sample has some 700,000 clones; roughly 87% are singletons. Material for sequencing was memory CD8+ T cells from PBMCs. Indicated subset: CD45RO+ cells pooled with CCR7-negative TemRA cells. This receptor was identified in a man between 18 and 29 years old in good health. Some clones in this sample may be carry-over from other donors' samples.

In DNA form, the CDR3 reads TGTGCCAGCAGCTTAGCGAGGTCCCCTGACGACAAAGAGGGAAACAATGAGCAGTTCTTC. This codes for CASSLARSPDDKEGNNEQFF. The chain uses TRBV7-4 and TRBJ2-1; perhaps TRBD2 as D (5 bases). The germline CDR1 and CDR2 sequences are SGHVT and SQSDAQ. V lost 0 bases and J 5 bases, leaving 26 bases between the germline ends. The CDR3 is made up of 20 amino acids. The whole variable domain, filled in from reference TRBV7-4 and TRBJ2-1, reads GAGVSQSPRYKVAKRGRDVALRCDSISGHVTLYWYRQTLGQGSEVLTYSQSDAQRDKSGRPSGRFSAERPERSVSTLKIQRTEQGDSAVYLCASSLARSPDDKEGNNEQFFGPGTRLTVL.